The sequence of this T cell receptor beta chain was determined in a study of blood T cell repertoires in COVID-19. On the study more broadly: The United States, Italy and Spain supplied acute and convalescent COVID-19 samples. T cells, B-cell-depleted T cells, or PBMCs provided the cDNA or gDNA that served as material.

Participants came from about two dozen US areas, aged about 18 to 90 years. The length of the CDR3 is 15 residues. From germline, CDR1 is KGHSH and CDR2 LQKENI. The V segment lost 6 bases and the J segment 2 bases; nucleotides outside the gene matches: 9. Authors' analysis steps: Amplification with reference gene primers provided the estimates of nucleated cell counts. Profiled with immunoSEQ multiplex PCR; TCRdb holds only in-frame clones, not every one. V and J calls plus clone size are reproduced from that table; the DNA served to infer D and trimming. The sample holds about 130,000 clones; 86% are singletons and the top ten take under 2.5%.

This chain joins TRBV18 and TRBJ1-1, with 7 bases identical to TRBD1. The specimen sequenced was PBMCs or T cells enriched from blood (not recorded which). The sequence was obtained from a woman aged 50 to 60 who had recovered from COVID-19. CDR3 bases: TGTGCCAGCTCCTCCGGGACAGCCTACAACACTGAAGCTTTCTTT. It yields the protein CASSSGTAYNTEAFF. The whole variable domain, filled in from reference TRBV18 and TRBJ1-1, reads NAGVMQNPRHLVRRRGQEARLRCSPMKGHSHVYWYRQLPEEGLKFMVYLQKENIIDESGMPKERFSAEFPKEGPSILRIQQVVRGDSAAYFCASSSGTAYNTEAFFGQGTRLTVV.